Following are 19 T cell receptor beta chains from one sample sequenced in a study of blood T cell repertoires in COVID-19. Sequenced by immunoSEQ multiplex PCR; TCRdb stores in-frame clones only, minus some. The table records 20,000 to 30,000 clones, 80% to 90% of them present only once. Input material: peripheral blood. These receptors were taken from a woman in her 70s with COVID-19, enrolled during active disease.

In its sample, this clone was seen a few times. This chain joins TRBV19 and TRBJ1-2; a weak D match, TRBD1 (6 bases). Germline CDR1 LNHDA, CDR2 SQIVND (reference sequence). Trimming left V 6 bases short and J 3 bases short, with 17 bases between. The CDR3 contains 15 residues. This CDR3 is CASSPGPGGDYGYTF. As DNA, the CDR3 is TGTGCCAGTAGCCCTGGCCCGGGGGGCGACTATGGCTACACCTTC.

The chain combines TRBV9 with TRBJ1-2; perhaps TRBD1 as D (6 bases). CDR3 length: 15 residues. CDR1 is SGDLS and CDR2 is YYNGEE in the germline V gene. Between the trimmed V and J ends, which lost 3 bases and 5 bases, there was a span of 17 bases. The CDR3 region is CASSASRRGGYGYTF. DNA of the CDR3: TGTGCCAGCAGCGCTAGTAGGAGGGGGGGATATGGCTACACCTTC.

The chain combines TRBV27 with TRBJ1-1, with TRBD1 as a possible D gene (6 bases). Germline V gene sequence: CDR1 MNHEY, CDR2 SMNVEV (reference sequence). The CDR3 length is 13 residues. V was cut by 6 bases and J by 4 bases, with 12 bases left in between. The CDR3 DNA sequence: TGTGCCAGCAGCGAGAGGGGGGGCACTGAAGCTTTCTTT. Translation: CASSERGGTEAFF.

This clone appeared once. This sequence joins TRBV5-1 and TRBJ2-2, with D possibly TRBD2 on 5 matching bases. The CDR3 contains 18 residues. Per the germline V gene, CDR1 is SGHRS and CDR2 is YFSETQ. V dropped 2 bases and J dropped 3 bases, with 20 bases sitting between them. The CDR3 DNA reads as TGCGCCAGCAGCTTCGGGCCTCAGGATAGCGCCGACACCGGGGAGCTGTTTTTT. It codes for CASSFGPQDSADTGELFF. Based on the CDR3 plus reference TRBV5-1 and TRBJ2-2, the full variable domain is KAGVTQTPRYLIKTRGQQVTLSCSPISGHRSVSWYQQTPGQGLQFLFEYFSETQRNKGNFPGRFSGRQFSNSRSEMNVSTLELGDSALYLCASSFGPQDSADTGELFFGEGSRLTVL.

The CDR3 DNA follows: TGTGCCAGCAGTTTACCCCTGCAGCCCCAGCATTTT. Translated: CASSLPLQPQHF. V usage is TRBV28 and J usage is TRBJ1-5; unclear D gene. CDR1 MDHEN and CDR2 SYDVKM come from the germline V gene. V gave up 2 bases and J gave up 7 bases, with 6 bases separating them. This CDR3 contains 12 residues.

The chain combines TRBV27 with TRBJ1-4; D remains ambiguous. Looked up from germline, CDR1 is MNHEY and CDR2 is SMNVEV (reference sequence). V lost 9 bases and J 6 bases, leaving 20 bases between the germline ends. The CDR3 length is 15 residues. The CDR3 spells CASPREARGDEKLFF. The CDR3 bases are TGTGCCAGTCCCCGGGAGGCCCGGGGTGATGAAAAACTGTTTTTT. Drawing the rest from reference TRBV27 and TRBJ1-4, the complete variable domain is EAQVTQNPRYLITVTGKKLTVTCSQNMNHEYMSWYRQDPGLGLRQIYYSMNVEVTDKGDVPEGYKVSRKEKRNFPLILESPSPNQTSLYFCASPREARGDEKLFFGSGTQLSVL.

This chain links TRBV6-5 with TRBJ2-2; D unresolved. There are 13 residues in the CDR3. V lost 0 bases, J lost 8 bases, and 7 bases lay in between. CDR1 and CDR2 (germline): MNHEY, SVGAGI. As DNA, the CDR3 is TGTGCCAGCAGTTACTCGGTCCGGGGGGAGCTGTTTTTT. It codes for CASSYSVRGELFF.

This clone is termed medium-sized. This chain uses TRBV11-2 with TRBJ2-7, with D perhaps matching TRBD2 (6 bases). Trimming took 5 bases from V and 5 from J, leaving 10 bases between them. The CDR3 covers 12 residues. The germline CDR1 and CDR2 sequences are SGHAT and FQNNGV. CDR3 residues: CASSPLANEQYF. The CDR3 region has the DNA TGTGCCAGCAGCCCGCTAGCGAACGAGCAGTACTTC. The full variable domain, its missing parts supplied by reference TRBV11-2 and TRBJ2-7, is EAGVAQSPRYKIIEKRQSVAFWCNPISGHATLYWYQQILGQGPKLLIQFQNNGVVDDSQLPKDRFSAERLKGVDSTLKIQPAKLEDSAVYLCASSPLANEQYFGPGTRLTVT.

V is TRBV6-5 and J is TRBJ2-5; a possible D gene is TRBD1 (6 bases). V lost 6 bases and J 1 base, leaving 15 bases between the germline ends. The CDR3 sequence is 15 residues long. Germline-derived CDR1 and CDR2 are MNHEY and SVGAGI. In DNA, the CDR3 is TGTGCCAGCAGGGGGGCCCACGACAGCCAAGAGACCCAGTACTTC. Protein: CASRGAHDSQETQYF.

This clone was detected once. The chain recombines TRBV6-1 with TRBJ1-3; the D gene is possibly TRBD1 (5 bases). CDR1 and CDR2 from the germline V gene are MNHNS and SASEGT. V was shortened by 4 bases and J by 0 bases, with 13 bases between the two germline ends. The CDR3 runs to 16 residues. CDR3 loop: CASSVIDSSSGNTIYF. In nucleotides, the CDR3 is TGTGCCAGCAGTGTTATCGACAGTAGCTCTGGAAACACCATATATTTT.

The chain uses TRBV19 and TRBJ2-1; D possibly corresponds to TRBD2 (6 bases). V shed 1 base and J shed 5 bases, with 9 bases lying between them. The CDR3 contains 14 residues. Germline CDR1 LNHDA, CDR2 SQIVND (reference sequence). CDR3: CASSIGGDHNEQFF. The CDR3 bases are TGTGCCAGTAGTATAGGGGGGGACCACAATGAGCAGTTCTTC.

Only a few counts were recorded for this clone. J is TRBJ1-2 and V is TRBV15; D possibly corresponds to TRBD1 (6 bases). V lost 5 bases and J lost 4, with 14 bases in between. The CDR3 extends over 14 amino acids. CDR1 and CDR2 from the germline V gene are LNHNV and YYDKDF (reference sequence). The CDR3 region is CATSGTGTTYGYTF. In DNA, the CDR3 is TGTGCCACCAGCGGAACCGGGACAACCTATGGCTACACCTTC.

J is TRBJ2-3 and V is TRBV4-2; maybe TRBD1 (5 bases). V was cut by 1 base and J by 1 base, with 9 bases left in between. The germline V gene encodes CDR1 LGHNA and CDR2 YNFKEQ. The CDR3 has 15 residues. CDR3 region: CASSQAQGRTDTQYF. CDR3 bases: TGTGCCAGCAGCCAAGCCCAGGGTCGCACAGATACGCAGTATTTT.

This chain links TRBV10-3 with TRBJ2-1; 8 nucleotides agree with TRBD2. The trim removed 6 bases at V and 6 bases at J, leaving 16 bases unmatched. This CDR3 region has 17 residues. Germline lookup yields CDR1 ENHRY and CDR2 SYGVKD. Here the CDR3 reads CAIRGSGSGSFSNEQFF. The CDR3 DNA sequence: TGTGCCATCAGAGGTTCGGGAAGCGGGAGCTTTTCCAATGAGCAGTTCTTC.

The CDR3 sequence: CASGAVSVNSPLHF. The CDR3 DNA reads as TGTGCCAGCGGGGCAGTAAGCGTGAATTCACCCCTCCACTTT. The chain carries TRBV6-5 and TRBJ1-6; maybe TRBD1 (5 bases). V shed 8 bases and J shed 7 bases, with 15 bases lying between them. Germline-derived CDR1 and CDR2 are MNHEY and SVGAGI. The CDR3 has 14 residues.

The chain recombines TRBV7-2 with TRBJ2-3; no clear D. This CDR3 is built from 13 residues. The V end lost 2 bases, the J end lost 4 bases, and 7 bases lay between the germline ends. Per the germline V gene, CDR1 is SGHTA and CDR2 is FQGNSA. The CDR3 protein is CASSLSTADTQYF. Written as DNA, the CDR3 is TGTGCCAGCAGCTTAAGCACCGCAGATACGCAGTATTTT.

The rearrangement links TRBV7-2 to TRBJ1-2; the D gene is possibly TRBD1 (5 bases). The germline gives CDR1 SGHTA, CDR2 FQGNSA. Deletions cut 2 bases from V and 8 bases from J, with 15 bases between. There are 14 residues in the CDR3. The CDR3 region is CASSLPPGDDGYTF. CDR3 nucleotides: TGTGCCAGCAGCTTACCCCCGGGGGATGACGGCTACACCTTC.

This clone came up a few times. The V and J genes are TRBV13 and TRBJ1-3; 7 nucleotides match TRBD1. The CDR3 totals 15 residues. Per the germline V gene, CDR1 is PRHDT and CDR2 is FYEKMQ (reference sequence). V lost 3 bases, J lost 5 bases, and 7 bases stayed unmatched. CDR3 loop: CASSFPQGGRNTIYF. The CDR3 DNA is TGTGCCAGCAGCTTCCCTCAGGGGGGCAGAAACACCATATATTTT.

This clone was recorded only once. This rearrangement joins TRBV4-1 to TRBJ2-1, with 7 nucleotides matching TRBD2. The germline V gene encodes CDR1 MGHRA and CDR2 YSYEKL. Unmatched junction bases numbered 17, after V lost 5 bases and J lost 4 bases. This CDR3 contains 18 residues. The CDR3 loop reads CASSSIGTMVKGYNEQFF. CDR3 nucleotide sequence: TGCGCCAGCAGCTCCATCGGGACTATGGTCAAGGGGTACAATGAGCAGTTCTTC.